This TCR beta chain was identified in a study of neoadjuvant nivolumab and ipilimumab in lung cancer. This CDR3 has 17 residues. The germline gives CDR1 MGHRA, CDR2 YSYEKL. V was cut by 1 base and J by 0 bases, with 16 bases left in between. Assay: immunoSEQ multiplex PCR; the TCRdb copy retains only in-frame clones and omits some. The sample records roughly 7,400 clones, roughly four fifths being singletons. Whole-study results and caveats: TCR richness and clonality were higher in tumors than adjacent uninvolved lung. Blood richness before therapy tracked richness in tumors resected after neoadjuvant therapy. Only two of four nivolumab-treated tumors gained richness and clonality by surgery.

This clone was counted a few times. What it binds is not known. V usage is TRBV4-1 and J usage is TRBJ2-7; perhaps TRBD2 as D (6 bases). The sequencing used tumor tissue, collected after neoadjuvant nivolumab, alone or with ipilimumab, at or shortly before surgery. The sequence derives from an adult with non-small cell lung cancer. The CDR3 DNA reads TGCGCCAGCAGCCAAGTGGCGGGCGGGGCTAGCTCCTACGAGCAGTACTTC. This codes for CASSQVAGGASSYEQYF.